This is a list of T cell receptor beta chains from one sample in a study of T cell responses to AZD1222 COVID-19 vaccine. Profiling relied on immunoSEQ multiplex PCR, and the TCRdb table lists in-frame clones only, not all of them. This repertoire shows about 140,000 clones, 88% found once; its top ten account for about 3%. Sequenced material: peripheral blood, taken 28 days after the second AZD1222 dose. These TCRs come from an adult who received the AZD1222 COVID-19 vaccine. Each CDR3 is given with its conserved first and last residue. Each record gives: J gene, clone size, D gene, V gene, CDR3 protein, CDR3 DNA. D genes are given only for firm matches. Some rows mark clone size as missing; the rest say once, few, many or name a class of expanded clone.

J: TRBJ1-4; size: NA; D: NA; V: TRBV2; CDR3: CASSPNQGTLGEKLFF; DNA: TGTGCCAGCAGTCCCAACCAGGGGACTTTGGGTGAAAAACTGTTTTTT
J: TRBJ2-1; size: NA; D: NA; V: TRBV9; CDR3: CASSPRDILDEQFF; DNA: TGTGCCAGCAGCCCCCGAGACATCCTCGATGAGCAGTTCTTC
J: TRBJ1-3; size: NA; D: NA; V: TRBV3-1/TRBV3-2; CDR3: CASSRKRTDRGNTIYF; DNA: TGTGCCAGCAGCCGGAAGAGGACAGACAGAGGAAACACCATATATTTT
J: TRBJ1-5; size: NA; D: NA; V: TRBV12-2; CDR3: CASRPMPKGGGNQPQHF; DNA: TGTGCAAGTCGCCCTATGCCGAAGGGGGGCGGCAATCAGCCCCAGCATTTT
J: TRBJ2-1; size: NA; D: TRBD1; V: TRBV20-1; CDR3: CSASLPPGQGSYNEQFF; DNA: TGCAGTGCTAGTCTCCCTCCCGGACAGGGCTCCTACAATGAGCAGTTCTTC
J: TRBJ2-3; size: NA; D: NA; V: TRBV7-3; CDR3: CASSPSGGDPTDTQYF; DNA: TGTGCCAGCAGCCCTTCCGGCGGGGACCCCACAGATACGCAGTATTTT
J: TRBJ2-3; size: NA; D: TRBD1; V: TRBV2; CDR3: CASRRESGGSDTQYF; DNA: TGTGCCAGCCGACGGGAGTCAGGGGGCTCAGATACGCAGTATTTT
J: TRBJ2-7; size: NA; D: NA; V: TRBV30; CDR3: CAWSVRGTEQYF; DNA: TGTGCCTGGAGTGTACGAGGGACCGAGCAGTACTTC
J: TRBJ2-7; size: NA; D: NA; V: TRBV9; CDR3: CASSSNYEQYF; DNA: TGTGCCAGCAGCTCAAACTACGAGCAGTACTTC
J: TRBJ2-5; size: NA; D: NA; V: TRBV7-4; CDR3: CATYLASPGETQYF; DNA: TGTGCCACCTACCTAGCGTCACCGGGGGAGACCCAGTACTTC
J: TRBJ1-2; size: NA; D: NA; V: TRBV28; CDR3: CASSLQAQGGGGYTF; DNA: TGTGCCAGCAGTTTACAAGCCCAGGGCGGTGGGGGCTACACCTTC
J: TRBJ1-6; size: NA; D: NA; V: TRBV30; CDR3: CAWRVSYNSPLHF; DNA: TGTGCCTGGAGGGTTTCCTATAATTCACCCCTCCACTTT
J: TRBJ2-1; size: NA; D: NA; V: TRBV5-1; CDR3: CASSLGSRDNEQFF; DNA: TGCGCCAGCAGCTTGGGCAGTAGGGACAATGAGCAGTTCTTC
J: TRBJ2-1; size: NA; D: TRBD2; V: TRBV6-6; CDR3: CASSYRREANEQFF; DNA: TGTGCCAGCAGTTATCGGCGGGAGGCGAATGAGCAGTTCTTC
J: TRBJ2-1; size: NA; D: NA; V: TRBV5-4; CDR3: CASSPRLSSYNEQFF; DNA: TGTGCCAGCAGCCCGCGATTGAGCTCCTACAATGAGCAGTTCTTC
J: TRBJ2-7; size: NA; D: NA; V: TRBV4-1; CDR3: CASSQDPGSSYEQYF; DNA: TGCGCCAGCAGCCAAGATCCGGGGAGCTCCTACGAGCAGTACTTC
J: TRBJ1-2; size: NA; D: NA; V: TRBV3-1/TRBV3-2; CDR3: CASSQAMGSDGYTF; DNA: TGTGCCAGCAGCCAGGCCATGGGGTCCGATGGCTACACCTTC
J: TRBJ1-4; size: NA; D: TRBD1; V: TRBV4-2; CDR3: CASSPTGETNEKLFF; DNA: TGTGCCAGCAGCCCAACAGGGGAAACTAATGAAAAACTGTTTTTT
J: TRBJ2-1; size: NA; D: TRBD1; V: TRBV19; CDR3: CASSMRSQGAGNEQFF; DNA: TGTGCCAGTAGTATGAGGTCGCAGGGGGCTGGAAATGAGCAGTTCTTC
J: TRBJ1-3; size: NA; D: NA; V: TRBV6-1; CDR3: CASSERHSGNTIYF; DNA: TGTGCCAGCAGTGAACGCCACTCTGGAAACACCATATATTTT
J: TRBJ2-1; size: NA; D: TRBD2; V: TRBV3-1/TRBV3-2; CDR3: CASSPRTSGGYNEQFF; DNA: TGTGCCAGCAGCCCTCGGACTAGCGGGGGCTACAATGAGCAGTTCTTC
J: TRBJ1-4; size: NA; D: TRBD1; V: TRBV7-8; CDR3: CASSTDRGQKLFF; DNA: TGTGCCAGCAGCACCGACAGGGGGCAAAAACTGTTTTTT
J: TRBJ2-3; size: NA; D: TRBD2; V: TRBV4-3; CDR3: CASSQAGLASSDTQYF; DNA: TGCGCCAGCAGCCAAGCGGGACTAGCGTCATCAGATACGCAGTATTTT
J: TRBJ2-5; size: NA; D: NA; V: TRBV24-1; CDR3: CATSDPQDIQETQYF; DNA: TGTGCCACCAGTGATCCCCAGGACATCCAAGAGACCCAGTACTTC
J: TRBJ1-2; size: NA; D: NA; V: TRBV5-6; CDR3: CASSSSANYGYTF; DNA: TGTGCCAGCAGCTCCAGTGCTAACTATGGCTACACCTTC
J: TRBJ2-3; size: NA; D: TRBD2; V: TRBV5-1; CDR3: CASSLAPSGYTDTQYF; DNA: TGCGCCAGCAGCTTGGCGCCTAGCGGATACACAGATACGCAGTATTTT
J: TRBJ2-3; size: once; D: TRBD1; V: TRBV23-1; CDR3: CARNPGQGPLTADTQYF; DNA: TGCGCCAGAAACCCGGGACAGGGACCCCTCACGGCAGATACGCAGTATTTT
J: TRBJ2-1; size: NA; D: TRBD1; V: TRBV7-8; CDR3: CASSYRDRSDEQFF; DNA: TGTGCCAGCAGCTACCGGGACAGGTCGGATGAGCAGTTCTTC
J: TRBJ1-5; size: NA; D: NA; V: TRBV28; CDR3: CASSSSAGSDQPQHF; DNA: TGTGCCAGCAGTTCAAGCGCAGGGTCTGATCAGCCCCAGCATTTT
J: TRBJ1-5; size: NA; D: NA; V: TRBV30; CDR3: CAWSEWTLAEQPQHF; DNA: TGTGCCTGGAGTGAGTGGACACTGGCGGAGCAGCCCCAGCATTTT